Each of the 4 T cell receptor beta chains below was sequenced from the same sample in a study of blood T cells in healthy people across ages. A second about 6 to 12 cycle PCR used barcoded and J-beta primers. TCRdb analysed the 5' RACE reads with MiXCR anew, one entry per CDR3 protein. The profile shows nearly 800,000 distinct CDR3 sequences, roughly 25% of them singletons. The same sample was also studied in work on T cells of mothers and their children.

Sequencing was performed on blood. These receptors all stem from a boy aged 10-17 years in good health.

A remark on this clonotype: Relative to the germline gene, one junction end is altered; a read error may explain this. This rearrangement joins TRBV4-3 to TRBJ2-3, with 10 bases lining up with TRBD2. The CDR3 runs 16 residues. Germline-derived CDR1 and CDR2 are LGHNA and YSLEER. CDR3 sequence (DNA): TGCGCCAGCAGCCAAGATCAAGCGGGGGGGCAAAATACACAGTATTTT. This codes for CASSQDQAGGQNTQYF.

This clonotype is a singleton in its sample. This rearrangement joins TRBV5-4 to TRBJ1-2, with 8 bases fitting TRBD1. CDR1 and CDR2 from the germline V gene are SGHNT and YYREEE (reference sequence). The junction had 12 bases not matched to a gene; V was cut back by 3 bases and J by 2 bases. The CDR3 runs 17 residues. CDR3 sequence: CASSSELSGQGNYGYTF. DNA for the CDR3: TGTGCCAGCAGCTCGGAGCTTTCAGGACAGGGCAACTATGGCTACACCTTC.

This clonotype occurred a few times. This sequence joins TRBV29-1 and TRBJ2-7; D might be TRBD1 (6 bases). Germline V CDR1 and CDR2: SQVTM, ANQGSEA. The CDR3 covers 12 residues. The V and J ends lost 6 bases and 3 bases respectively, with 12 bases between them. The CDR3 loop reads CSVEQGLYEQYF. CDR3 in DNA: TGCAGCGTCGAACAGGGTCTCTACGAGCAGTACTTC.

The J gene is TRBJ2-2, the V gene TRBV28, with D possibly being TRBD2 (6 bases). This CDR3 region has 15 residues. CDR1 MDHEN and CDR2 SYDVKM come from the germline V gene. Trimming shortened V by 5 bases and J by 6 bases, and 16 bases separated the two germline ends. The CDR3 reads CASSAIAVPPGELFF. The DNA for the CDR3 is TGTGCCAGCAGTGCTATAGCGGTTCCTCCCGGGGAGCTGTTTTTT.